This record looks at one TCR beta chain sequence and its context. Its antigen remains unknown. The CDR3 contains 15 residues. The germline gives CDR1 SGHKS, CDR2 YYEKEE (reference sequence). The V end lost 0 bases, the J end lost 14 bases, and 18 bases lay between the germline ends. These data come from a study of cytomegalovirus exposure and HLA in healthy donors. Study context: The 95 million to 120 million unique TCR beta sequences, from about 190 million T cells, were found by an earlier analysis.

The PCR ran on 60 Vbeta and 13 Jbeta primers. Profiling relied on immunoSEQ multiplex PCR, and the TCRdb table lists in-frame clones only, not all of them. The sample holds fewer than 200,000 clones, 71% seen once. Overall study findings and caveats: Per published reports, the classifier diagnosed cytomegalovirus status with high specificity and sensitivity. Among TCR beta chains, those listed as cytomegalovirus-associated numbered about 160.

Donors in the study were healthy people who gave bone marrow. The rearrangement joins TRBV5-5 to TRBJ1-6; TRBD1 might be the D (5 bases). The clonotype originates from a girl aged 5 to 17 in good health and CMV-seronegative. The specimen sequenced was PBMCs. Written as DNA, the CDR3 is TGTGCCAGCAGCTTGGGCCCCGCAGGGCGAGGATCCCTCCACTTT. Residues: CASSLGPAGRGSLHF.